What follows are 25 T cell receptor beta chains derived from one specimen sequenced in a study of somatic mutations in cytotoxic T cells in rheumatoid arthritis. TCRdb's table, derived via immunoSEQ multiplex PCR, lists solely in-frame clones and lacks some. The sample lists 8,000 to 11,000 clones, around 81% occurring once. Sequenced sample: CD8+ T cells sorted from blood. Every receptor here comes from a woman aged 50 to 60 in good health.

This chain links TRBV6-6 with TRBJ2-3; 9 nucleotides agree with TRBD1. CDR3 size: 13 residues. In germline, CDR1 is MNHNY, CDR2 SVGAGI (reference sequence). V gave up 8 bases and J gave up 3 bases; unmatched junction bases: 3. The CDR3 loop is CASGQGLTDTQYF. CDR3 nucleotide sequence: TGTGCCAGCGGACAGGGGTTAACAGATACGCAGTATTTT.

The chain is built from TRBV27 and TRBJ2-3, with 9 nucleotides matching TRBD2. This CDR3 is 16 amino acids long. Trimming cost V 7 bases and J 3 bases; bases outside gene matches: 11. Germline V gives CDR1 MNHEY, CDR2 SMNVEV (reference sequence). The DNA of the CDR3 is TGTGCCAGCAATCTCTCAGGGGCGGGGGGGACAGATACGCAGTATTTT. Its translation is CASNLSGAGGTDTQYF.

This chain links TRBV19 with TRBJ2-3, with 10 bases matching TRBD2. The V gene's germline CDR1 is LNHDA and CDR2 SQIVND (reference sequence). V dropped 5 bases and J dropped 2; count of bases not matched to a gene: 7. CDR3 length equals 16 residues. The CDR3 DNA reads TGTGCCAGTAGTCCCTTAGCGGGGGGCTACACAGATACGCAGTATTTT. Its protein product is CASSPLAGGYTDTQYF.

This chain uses TRBV5-1 with TRBJ2-7, with D perhaps TRBD2 (5 bases). Germline loops: CDR1 SGHRS, CDR2 YFSETQ. V lost 7 bases, J lost 0 bases, and 11 bases lay in between. This CDR3 contains 13 residues. The CDR3 reads CASYLGASYEQYF. The CDR3 nucleotides read TGCGCCAGCTACTTGGGAGCCTCCTACGAGCAGTACTTC.

The chain has TRBV7-9 and TRBJ2-1; 10 bases line up with TRBD2. V was clipped by 3 bases and J by 7 bases; unmatched bases: 3. Germline V gives CDR1 SEHNR, CDR2 FQNEAQ (reference sequence). This CDR3 has 14 amino acids. DNA of the CDR3: TGTGCCAGCAGCTTGAAACTAGCGGGGAATGAGCAGTTCTTC. Translating gives CASSLKLAGNEQFF.

The J gene is TRBJ2-1, the V gene TRBV6-5, with TRBD2 identical over 8 bases. Trimming took 4 bases from V and 5 from J; bases not matched to a gene: 4. This CDR3 spans 14 amino acids. The germline V gene encodes CDR1 MNHEY and CDR2 SVGAGI. The CDR3 DNA follows: TGTGCCAGCAGTTCTAGCGGGCCCCACAATGAGCAGTTCTTC. Translation gives CASSSSGPHNEQFF.

The CDR3 nucleotides are TGTGCCAGCAGCCAAGAGTACTCGGGACTAGCGGGAGAGGAGACCCAGTACTTC. It yields the protein CASSQEYSGLAGEETQYF. The rearrangement links TRBV14 to TRBJ2-5, with 14 nucleotides matching TRBD2. The germline V gene has CDR1 SGHDN and CDR2 FVKESK. CDR3 length equals 18 residues. V was clipped by 0 bases and J by 5 bases; unmatched bases: 8.

This clone was recorded once. This chain links TRBV7-9 with TRBJ2-2, with D maybe TRBD1 (5 bases). From germline, CDR1 is SEHNR and CDR2 FQNEAQ (reference sequence). The V and J ends lost 2 bases and 6 bases respectively, with 7 bases between them. This CDR3 has 13 amino acids. CDR3 sequence: CASSLSGPGELFF. The CDR3 DNA reads as TGTGCCAGCAGCTTATCAGGGCCCGGGGAGCTGTTTTTT.

The chain has TRBV9 and TRBJ2-3; the match to TRBD2 covers 7 bases. The CDR3 sequence is 16 residues long. Germline loops: CDR1 SGDLS, CDR2 YYNGEE. V lost 3 bases and J lost 3; bases outside the gene matches: 10. CDR3 region: CASSEPGGLSTDTQYF. CDR3 sequence (DNA): TGTGCCAGCAGCGAGCCGGGGGGACTTTCGACAGATACGCAGTATTTT.

This clone was counted between two and nine times. The V and J genes are TRBV28 and TRBJ2-7, with D perhaps TRBD1 (6 bases). Germline V CDR1 and CDR2: MDHEN, SYDVKM. The V and J ends lost 2 bases and 4 bases respectively, with 9 bases between them. The CDR3 is 13 amino acids. Written as DNA, the CDR3 is TGTGCCAGCAGTTTAGGGGGCTTTTACGAGCAGTACTTC. This translates into CASSLGGFYEQYF. Variable domain in full (rest from reference TRBV28 and TRBJ2-7): DVKVTQSSRYLVKRTGEKVFLECVQDMDHENMFWYRQDPGLGLRLIYFSYDVKMKEKGDIPEGYSVSREKKERFSLILESASTNQTSMYLCASSLGGFYEQYFGPGTRLTVT.

This chain joins TRBV5-6 and TRBJ1-5, with 8 nucleotides matching TRBD1. Germline CDR1 reads SGHDT; CDR2 reads YYEEEE. V was pared by 3 bases and J by 6 bases, with 2 bases of the junction left unmatched. This CDR3 is 13 amino acids long. The CDR3 is CASSYDRGQPQHF. DNA of the CDR3: TGTGCCAGCAGCTATGACAGGGGTCAGCCCCAGCATTTT.

The chain has TRBV5-1 and TRBJ1-6; TRBD1 aligns across 7 bases. This CDR3 has 15 amino acids. V lost 0 bases and J lost 8; bases outside the gene matches: 5. The germline CDR1 and CDR2 sequences are SGHRS and YFSETQ. CDR3 region: CASSLEQGRYSPLHF. CDR3 DNA: TGCGCCAGCAGCTTGGAACAGGGGAGGTATTCACCCCTCCACTTT.

The V gene is TRBV6-1, the J gene TRBJ1-5; a weak D match, TRBD1 (5 bases). This CDR3 contains 17 residues. The germline gives CDR1 MNHNS, CDR2 SASEGT. Trimming took 2 bases from V and 6 from J, leaving 20 bases between them. The CDR3 DNA sequence: TGTGCCAGCAGTGAAAGGGTAGGAGGGGTTCAGGTTCAGCCCCAGCATTTT. Translation gives CASSERVGGVQVQPQHF.

The J gene is TRBJ2-2, the V gene TRBV10-1; D possibly corresponds to TRBD1 (5 bases). Germline assignment: CDR1 WNHNN and CDR2 SYGVQD (reference sequence). This CDR3 contains 16 residues. V was pared by 4 bases and J by 0 bases, with 12 bases between. CDR3 amino acids: CASSGGRNSNTGELFF. DNA for the CDR3: TGCGCCAGCAGTGGGGGCAGAAACTCGAACACCGGGGAGCTGTTTTTT.

This clone appeared a few times. The V gene is TRBV6-1, the J gene TRBJ1-1, with D possibly matching TRBD1 (5 bases). This CDR3 has 13 amino acids. Germline V lookup: CDR1 MNHNS, CDR2 SASEGT. V was pared by 3 bases and J by 6 bases, with 11 bases between. CDR3 bases: TGTGCCAGCAGTGAGGGGGGTAGGGCTGAAGCTTTCTTT. It codes for CASSEGGRAEAFF.

The gene calls are TRBV5-1 and TRBJ1-2; weak D call: TRBD1 (6 bases). The CDR3 is 14 residues long. Germline CDR1 SGHRS, CDR2 YFSETQ. V dropped 3 bases and J dropped 4 bases, with 13 bases sitting between them. The CDR3 region has the DNA TGCGCCAGCAGCTGGCAGGACAGTACCTATGGCTACACCTTC. Encoded protein: CASSWQDSTYGYTF.

As to this clone: Within the sample, other DNA sequences also encode this same CDR3. V gene TRBV5-6 combines with J gene TRBJ1-4, with D possibly matching TRBD1 (5 bases). The CDR3 consists of 15 residues. The germline V gene encodes CDR1 SGHDT and CDR2 YYEEEE. The V and J ends lost 0 bases and 8 bases respectively, with 14 bases between them. CDR3 sequence: CASSLARVGKEKLFF. The CDR3 DNA reads as TGTGCCAGCAGCTTGGCCAGGGTGGGGAAAGAAAAACTGTTTTTT.

The rearrangement joins TRBV6-1 to TRBJ1-5; 8 bases align to TRBD1. The V segment lost 5 bases and the J segment 3 bases; nucleotides outside the gene matches: 3. The CDR3 extends over 14 amino acids. In germline, CDR1 is MNHNS, CDR2 SASEGT. The CDR3 DNA follows: TGTGCCAGCAGTCAGACAGGGGTCAATCAGCCCCAGCATTTT. This encodes CASSQTGVNQPQHF.

This clone was observed once. The chain recombines TRBV6-4 with TRBJ2-2; 8 nucleotides match TRBD1. V lost 4 bases and J lost 8; bases outside the gene matches: 12. The CDR3 totals 16 residues. The germline gives CDR1 MRHNA, CDR2 SNTAGT. This chain's CDR3 is CASSVDPDRVGGELFF. CDR3 nucleotides: TGTGCCAGCAGTGTAGACCCGGACAGGGTAGGAGGGGAGCTGTTTTTT.

The rearrangement uses TRBV4-2 and TRBJ2-2, with D maybe TRBD2 (5 bases). Germline values: CDR1 LGHNA, CDR2 YNFKEQ. The CDR3 totals 17 residues. The ends were cut back, 6 bases at V and 0 bases at J, with 17 bases in the middle. The CDR3 region is CASSPMLGGPNTGELFF. CDR3 DNA sequence: TGTGCCAGCAGTCCCATGTTAGGAGGACCGAACACCGGGGAGCTGTTTTTT.

The V call is TRBV15, the J call TRBJ2-7; TRBD1 agrees at 8 bases. The junction had 11 bases not matched to a gene; V was cut back by 5 bases and J by 5 bases. The CDR3 runs 15 residues. CDR1 is LNHNV and CDR2 is YYDKDF in the germline V gene (reference sequence). CDR3 region: CATSVLDRESHEQYF. The CDR3 nucleotides read TGTGCCACCAGCGTACTGGACAGGGAATCCCACGAGCAGTACTTC.

The chain couples TRBV12-5 to TRBJ1-3; 7 bases are a match to TRBD1. Germline V gene sequence: CDR1 LGHNT, CDR2 FRNRAP. V was clipped by 3 bases and J by 0 bases; unmatched bases: 8. There are 17 residues in the CDR3. DNA of the CDR3: TGTGCTAGTGGTTTCCTGACAGGGCCTAGCTCTGGAAACACCATATATTTT. Its translation: CASGFLTGPSSGNTIYF.

This clone showed up just once. The chain has TRBV10-3 and TRBJ2-2; TRBD1 matches at 10 bases. The CDR3 runs to 16 residues. The junction had 9 bases not matched to a gene; V was cut back by 4 bases and J by 7 bases. Germline V gene data show CDR1 as ENHRY and CDR2 as SYGVKD. CDR3 amino acids: CAISGTGTGEIGELFF. The CDR3 DNA reads as TGTGCCATCAGTGGGACCGGGACAGGGGAGATCGGGGAGCTGTTTTTT.

This clone was seen once. The rearrangement uses TRBV6-6 and TRBJ1-4, with 7 bases lining up with TRBD1. Trimming removed 5 bases from V and 7 bases from J; junction bases left unmatched: 7. CDR1 and CDR2 (germline): MNHNY, SVGAGI (reference sequence). The CDR3 totals 14 residues. The CDR3 sequence: CASSPRQGGEKLFF. DNA of the CDR3: TGTGCCAGCAGTCCCCGACAGGGAGGTGAAAAACTGTTTTTT.

V and J are TRBV4-3 and TRBJ2-3; 8 bases are a match to TRBD2. Germline values: CDR1 LGHNA, CDR2 YSLEER. The CDR3 has 15 amino acids. V lost 0 bases to trimming and J lost 1 base; unmatched junction nucleotides: 0. The CDR3 DNA sequence: TGCGCCAGCAGCCAAGAAGCGGGAGGCACAGATACGCAGTATTTT. It specifies CASSQEAGGTDTQYF.